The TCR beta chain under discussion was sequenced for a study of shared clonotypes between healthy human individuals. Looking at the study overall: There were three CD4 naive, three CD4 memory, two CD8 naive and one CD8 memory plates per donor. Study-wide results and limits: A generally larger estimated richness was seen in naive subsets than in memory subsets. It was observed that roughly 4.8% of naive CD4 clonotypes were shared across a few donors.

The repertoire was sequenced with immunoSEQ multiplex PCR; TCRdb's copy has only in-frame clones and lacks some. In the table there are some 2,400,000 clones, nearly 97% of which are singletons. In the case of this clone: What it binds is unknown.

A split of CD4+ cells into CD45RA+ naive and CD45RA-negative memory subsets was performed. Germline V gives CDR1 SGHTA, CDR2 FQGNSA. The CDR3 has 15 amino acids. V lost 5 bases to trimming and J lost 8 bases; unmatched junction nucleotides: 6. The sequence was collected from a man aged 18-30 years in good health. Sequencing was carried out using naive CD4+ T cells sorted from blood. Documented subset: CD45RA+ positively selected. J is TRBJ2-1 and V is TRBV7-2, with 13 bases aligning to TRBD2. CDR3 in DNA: TGTGCCAGCAGCCCCCGGACTAGCGGGAGCCATGAGCAGTTCTTC. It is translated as CASSPRTSGSHEQFF.